The next 3 T cell receptor beta chains were all read from a single sample in a study of blood T cell repertoires in COVID-19 (TCRdb year 2020). Library prep was done by the immunoSEQ multiplex PCR assay. TCRdb provides this immuneACCESS table in a form limited to in-frame rearrangements. Some clones are lacking; in checked studies, under half of them reflect an unresolved V gene, and why the rest are absent is not known. This sample gives about 250,000 clones in total; about 85% of them show up just once. The leading ten clones occupy roughly 3% of the sample. Input material: peripheral blood. These receptor sequences come from a man aged 18-30 years with active or convalescent COVID-19.

For this clone: The sample contains more than one DNA sequence encoding this CDR3. V usage is TRBV28 and J usage is TRBJ2-3, with a possible D match to TRBD2 (5 bases). Germline CDR1 and CDR2: MDHEN and SYDVKM. CDR3 length: 12 amino acids. V gave up 4 bases and J gave up 6 bases, with 8 bases separating them. This chain's CDR3 is CASSSSGDTQYF. The CDR3 DNA reads TGTGCCAGCAGTTCCTCGGGGGATACGCAGTATTTT.

This rearrangement joins TRBV9 to TRBJ2-2, with D hard to call. Germline CDR1 reads SGDLS; CDR2 reads YYNGEE. CDR3 length equals 15 residues. V dropped 3 bases and J dropped 5 bases, with 14 bases sitting between them. The CDR3 is CASSEAPTGTGELFF. CDR3 bases: TGTGCCAGCAGCGAGGCCCCGACCGGGACCGGGGAGCTGTTTTTT.

The V gene is TRBV7-6, the J gene TRBJ2-1; 8 bases align to TRBD2. Germline trimming cut 5 bases from V and 9 bases from J; bases unmatched to any gene: 9. Germline CDR1 reads SGHVS; CDR2 reads FNYEAQ. This CDR3 region has 14 residues. In DNA, the CDR3 is TGTGCCAGCAGCCCCCAGCGGGGGTGGGGTGAGCAGTTCTTC. Translated, it gives CASSPQRGWGEQFF.